Below are 17 T cell receptor beta chains sequenced from a single sample in a study of shared clonotypes between healthy human individuals (dated by TCRdb to the early 2020s). Library generation was performed with the immunoSEQ multiplex PCR assay. The table was pulled from immuneACCESS by TCRdb, which kept in-frame rearrangements only. Such tables lose some clones; where checked, under half of the loss comes from unresolved V genes, and the rest has no known cause. The sample table lists 600,000 to 750,000 clones, 72% of them with a count of one. The ten largest clones take up about 1.7% of the sample. What was sequenced was memory CD4+ T cells sorted from blood. Reading the label with the study, this specimen's cell subset or site is: CD45RA-negative fraction. The receptor source for this set is a woman between 25 and 40 years old in good health.

Written as DNA, the CDR3 is TGTGCCGTGGCAGGGAGAGTTGCAGATACGCAGTATTTT. Translating gives CAVAGRVADTQYF. The chain is built from TRBV27 and TRBJ2-3, with D perhaps given as TRBD1 or TRBD2 (5 bases each). V was pared by 11 bases and J by 4 bases, with 16 bases between. This CDR3 region has 13 residues. Germline values: CDR1 MNHEY, CDR2 SMNVEV (reference sequence).

J is TRBJ2-2 and V is TRBV7-6, with TRBD1 as a possible D gene (6 bases). There are 16 residues in the CDR3. Germline CDR1 reads SGHVS; CDR2 reads FNYEAQ. V was shortened by 0 bases and J by 0 bases, with 8 bases between the two germline ends. CDR3 nucleotide sequence: TGTGCCAGCAGCTTAGCGGGGGCCGCGAACACCGGGGAGCTGTTTTTT. Translating gives CASSLAGAANTGELFF.

V usage is TRBV12-5 and J usage is TRBJ1-2, with D possibly matching TRBD1 (5 bases). Germline assignment: CDR1 LGHNT and CDR2 FRNRAP. V lost 4 bases and J lost 4, with 19 bases in between. The length of the CDR3 is 16 residues. CDR3 bases: TGTGCTAGTGGTTATGCTCTGCAGGGAAAGACCTATGGCTACACCTTC. Translated: CASGYALQGKTYGYTF.

The chain joins TRBV6-6 to TRBJ2-3; weak D call: TRBD2 (5 bases). The germline V gene encodes CDR1 MNHNY and CDR2 SVGAGI (reference sequence). Trimming took off 2 bases at V and 5 bases at J, with 17 bases between the two ends. The CDR3 has 16 amino acids. The CDR3 sequence: CASSYNPGLAGDTQYF. The CDR3 coding sequence is TGTGCCAGCAGTTACAACCCGGGTCTAGCCGGAGATACGCAGTATTTT.

This clone was counted between two and nine times. The V and J genes are TRBV27 and TRBJ2-6; TRBD1 matches at 8 bases. The CDR3 totals 17 residues. Germline values: CDR1 MNHEY, CDR2 SMNVEV (reference sequence). J lost 4 bases, V lost 3 bases, and 8 bases had no gene match. CDR3 in amino acids: CASSFAAGGSGANVLTF. CDR3 DNA: TGTGCCAGCAGTTTCGCCGCAGGGGGCAGCGGGGCCAACGTCCTGACTTTC.

The gene calls are TRBV18 and TRBJ2-3; D might be TRBD2 (6 bases). Trimming shortened V by 0 bases and J by 4 bases, and 11 bases separated the two germline ends. Germline V lookup: CDR1 KGHSH, CDR2 LQKENI. The CDR3 length is 15 residues. The CDR3 protein is CASSPPLGGADTQYF. As DNA, the CDR3 is TGTGCCAGCTCACCACCCCTTGGAGGGGCAGATACGCAGTATTTT.

The rearrangement uses TRBV2 and TRBJ2-3; D gene uncertain. V was shortened by 0 bases and J by 5 bases, with 15 bases between the two germline ends. Germline V gene lookup returns CDR1 SNHLY and CDR2 FYNNEI. This CDR3 region has 16 residues. CDR3 coding DNA: TGTGCCAGCAGTGAAGCGCTTCTGAGGAGAGGAGATACGCAGTATTTT. It specifies CASSEALLRRGDTQYF.

The J gene is TRBJ2-5, the V gene TRBV2; 7 bases map to TRBD2. Germline CDR1 and CDR2: SNHLY and FYNNEI. The CDR3 extends over 14 amino acids. J was trimmed by 4 bases and V by 8 bases; bases with no gene match: 10. The CDR3 spells CASPPREGRETQYF. The CDR3 nucleotides read TGTGCCAGCCCCCCCAGGGAGGGCCGAGAGACCCAGTACTTC.

V usage is TRBV27 and J usage is TRBJ2-3; 7 bases fit TRBD2. Germline values: CDR1 MNHEY, CDR2 SMNVEV (reference sequence). This CDR3 spans 17 amino acids. Trimming removed 6 bases from V and 0 bases from J; junction bases left unmatched: 12. The CDR3 coding sequence is TGTGCCAGCAGCTTTACCCCTACTAGCGCGAGCACAGATACGCAGTATTTT. Encoded protein: CASSFTPTSASTDTQYF.

This rearrangement joins TRBV7-9 to TRBJ1-5; 9 nucleotides align to TRBD1. CDR1 and CDR2 from the germline V gene are SEHNR and FQNEAQ (reference sequence). V lost 3 bases, J lost 2 bases, and 11 bases stayed unmatched. The CDR3 sequence is 18 residues long. CDR3 sequence reads: CASSFARPGQGGNQPQHF. CDR3 sequence (DNA): TGTGCCAGCAGCTTTGCCCGACCGGGACAGGGTGGCAATCAGCCCCAGCATTTT.

The chain couples TRBV7-2 to TRBJ1-5; no clear D gene. With 3 bases removed from V and 7 bases from J, the gap between germline ends came to 10 bases. CDR3 length: 13 residues. The V gene's germline CDR1 is SGHTA and CDR2 FQGNSA. The CDR3 nucleotides are TGTGCCAGCAGCTTCGGGTACGACCAGCCCCAGCATTTT. It specifies CASSFGYDQPQHF.

The chain recombines TRBV18 with TRBJ2-3, with 8 bases aligning to TRBD2. V dropped 4 bases and J dropped 3; count of bases not matched to a gene: 15. CDR1 is KGHSH, CDR2 LQKENI, per germline. This CDR3 has 18 residues. CDR3 protein: CASSRGASSGSGTDTQYF. CDR3 DNA: TGTGCCAGCTCACGAGGGGCTTCGAGCGGGAGTGGGACAGATACGCAGTATTTT.

The CDR3 spells CSAERRDRMNTEAFF. The CDR3 nucleotides read TGCAGCGCCGAAAGGCGGGACAGGATGAACACTGAAGCTTTCTTT. The chain carries TRBV29-1 and TRBJ1-1; 8 nucleotides agree with TRBD1. The CDR3 extends over 15 amino acids. The germline V gene has CDR1 SQVTM and CDR2 ANQGSEA. Trimming cost V 7 bases and J 0 bases; bases outside gene matches: 10. The variable domain in full, completed from reference TRBV29-1 and TRBJ1-1, reads SAVISQKPSRDICQRGTSLTIQCQVDSQVTMMFWYRQQPGQSLTLIATANQGSEATYESGFVIDKFPISRPNLTFSTLTVSNMSPEDSSIYLCSAERRDRMNTEAFFGQGTRLTVV.

This chain uses TRBV6-5 with TRBJ2-5; 7 bases are a match to TRBD2. With V trimmed by 6 bases and J by 5 bases, 6 bases remained unmatched. The CDR3 is made up of 13 amino acids. Per the germline V gene, CDR1 is MNHEY and CDR2 is SVGAGI. The CDR3 DNA is TGTGCCAGCAGCCGGGGGGTGGGGGAGACCCAGTACTTC. Amino acid sequence: CASSRGVGETQYF.

As to this clone: Other DNA sequences in this specimen translate into the identical CDR3. The chain has TRBV28 and TRBJ2-4; D not resolved. The germline gives CDR1 MDHEN, CDR2 SYDVKM. Deletions cut 1 base from V and 1 base from J, with 5 bases between. The CDR3 extends over 14 amino acids. The CDR3 here is CASSLSGAKNIQYF. The CDR3 region has the DNA TGTGCCAGCAGTTTATCTGGGGCCAAAAACATTCAGTACTTC.

The rearrangement uses TRBV2 and TRBJ2-7; D tentatively fits TRBD1 or TRBD2 (5 bases each). The germline V and J ends were trimmed by 7 bases and 2 bases, with 18 bases remaining between them. The CDR3 is made up of 15 amino acids. Per the germline V gene, CDR1 is SNHLY and CDR2 is FYNNEI. The DNA for the CDR3 is TGTGCCAGCAACCCCTTTGGGGGTTGGACCTACGAGCAGTACTTC. This sequence encodes CASNPFGGWTYEQYF.

Turning to this clone: A far larger clone is one nucleotide away, so this likely arose from a read error. V gene TRBV6-6 combines with J gene TRBJ2-3, with no clear D. The CDR3 sequence is 12 residues long. The germline V and J ends were trimmed by 2 bases and 1 base, with 1 base remaining between them. Germline CDR1 MNHNY, CDR2 SVGAGI (reference sequence). The CDR3 DNA sequence: TGTGCCAGCAGTTACGGCACAGATACGCAGTATTTT. Its protein is CASSYGTDTQYF.